This TCR beta chain was profiled in a study of blood T cell repertoires in COVID-19. TCRdb's table, derived via immunoSEQ multiplex PCR, lists solely in-frame clones and lacks some. Found here are about 280,000 clones, around 90% of them singletons; the top ten hold approximately 0.94%. This CDR3 region has 15 residues. Trimming stripped 7 bases from V and 5 bases from J, with 17 bases between. Germline-derived CDR1 and CDR2 are LNHDA and SQIVND (reference sequence). The gene calls are TRBV19 and TRBJ1-4; D might be TRBD1 (6 bases). The sequence was collected from a woman aged 40 to 50 who had recovered from COVID-19. Sequenced material: peripheral blood. The CDR3: CASTIVGGQNEKLFF. The CDR3 DNA sequence: TGTGCCAGTACCATTGTCGGGGGGCAAAATGAAAAACTGTTTTTT.